This T cell receptor beta chain was captured in a study of blood T cell repertoires in COVID-19. The CDR3 spans 19 residues. Germline values: CDR1 LNHDA, CDR2 SQIVND (reference sequence). V gave up 1 base and J gave up 0 bases; unmatched junction bases: 7. Clones were read by immunoSEQ multiplex PCR, and TCRdb kept only the in-frame ones, dropping some. Among fewer than 150,000 clones listed, around 79% were seen once. The sequencing sample was made of peripheral blood. V usage is TRBV19 and J usage is TRBJ2-2; 11 bases line up with TRBD2. The origin of this receptor is a man older than 75 with acute or convalescent COVID-19. This CDR3 is CASSIGLAGGLANTGELFF. DNA of the CDR3: TGTGCCAGTAGTATAGGGCTAGCGGGGGGACTAGCGAACACCGGGGAGCTGTTTTTT.